The clone carrying this T cell receptor (beta chain) was recorded many times. Uncontrolled infection, other autoimmune disease, pregnancy or lactation led to exclusion. Clinical symptoms, serum thyroxine, TRAb, thyroid ultrasound and orbital computed tomography established diagnosis. The sample comes from a study of T cells in Graves' hyperthyroidism and ophthalmopathy. Amplification of TCR beta CDR3 regions was performed using RNA transcripts as template. With the HTBI primer set, the TCR CDR3 went through a first round of RT-PCR. TCRdb called the multiplex PCR reads again in MiXCR, with one record for every CDR3 protein. The sample lists about 350,000 distinct CDR3 sequences; under 20% were seen once. The CDR3 runs to 14 residues. The V gene lost 4 bases and the J gene lost 5 bases, with 12 bases spanning the gap. Germline V gene data show CDR1 as MNHNS and CDR2 as SASEGT.

The sequencing input was blood. The chain carries TRBV6-1 and TRBJ1-5; D might be TRBD1 (6 bases). The receptor's source is a woman younger than 35 with Graves' hyperthyroidism. The CDR3 sequence is CASSVGGGYQPQHF. In DNA form, the CDR3 reads TGTGCCAGCAGTGTAGGGGGAGGGTATCAGCCCCAGCATTTT.